This entry describes one TCR beta chain. Profiling relied on immunoSEQ multiplex PCR, and the TCRdb table lists in-frame clones only, not all of them. The sample holds approximately 30,000 clones, approximately 84% seen once. Germline V gives CDR1 MNHEY, CDR2 SMNVEV (reference sequence). V was trimmed by 1 base and J by 1 base, leaving 10 bases between them. The CDR3 has 15 amino acids. These data are taken from a study of T cell responses to AZD1222 COVID-19 vaccine. V is TRBV27 and J is TRBJ1-1, with a possible D match to TRBD1 (5 bases). This receptor was taken from an adult who received the AZD1222 COVID-19 vaccine. The sequencing here drew on peripheral blood, taken 28 days after the second AZD1222 dose. This CDR3 reads CASSLFAGWNTEAFF. The CDR3 DNA is TGTGCCAGCAGTTTATTCGCAGGGTGGAACACTGAAGCTTTCTTT.